This T cell receptor beta chain was identified during a study of identical twins (dated by TCRdb to 2016 to 2017). Context from the whole study: To test whether fetal clonotypes persist, the study used deep sequencing on TCR alpha and beta repertoires from monozygotic twins, unrelated adults of various ages, and cord blood. To rule out contamination, the twin experiments were replicated at different times with different library preparation protocols.

Receptor libraries were prepared by 5' RACE. This sample was sequenced with an Illumina HiSeq 2000. A universal primer binding site was added through template switching, and the final cDNA carried a unique molecular identifier so that TCR cDNA molecules could be counted accurately. First-strand cDNA for TCR alpha and beta chains was synthesized from specific primers in the conserved constant-segment region. To control for contamination, each cDNA library was double barcoded with a SMART-Mk sample barcode plus Illumina barcodes. TruSeq adapter sequences and Illumina sample barcodes were added in two successive PCR steps. The Illumina HiSeq platform was used with custom primers to sequence TCR alpha and beta cDNA libraries. From the authors' description of their analysis: MiGEC processed the raw reads to extract unique molecular identifiers, while MiXCR was used to determine the CDR3 positions. Recombination models were inferred per individual with the repgenHMM and IGoR tools using an EM algorithm. The tcR package in R was used for shared clonotype analysis, with sharing normalized by the product of cloneset sizes. To study raw recombination free of thymic and clonal selection effects, out-of-frame nonproductive sequences were analyzed. The public reads were run again by TCRdb, first through fastp at Q25 and then through MiXCR, and only productive beta chains were kept. Every distinct CDR3 protein forms one entry, paired with its most common genes and DNA. These V and J calls are TCRdb output, not the study's own analysis. This sample gives about 700,000 distinct CDR3 sequences in total; approximately 9% of them show up just once. The top ten hold approximately 0.89% of the sample.

This clonotype was recorded at least ten times. The antigen it binds to is not known. One base away there is no much larger clone; base qualities are not given. The germline V gene supplies CDR1 MNHEY and CDR2 SVGEGT. Spanning cysteine to phenylalanine, the CDR3 consists of 14 amino acids. The sequence is cut down to CDR3 DNA, 42 bases in frame from base 1. At the junction V is shortened by 8 bases and J by 0 bases, with 11 bases in between. On the study overall, not on this receptor specifically: Because the same donors could not be followed over many years, conclusions were based on cross-sectional statistical analysis. Excess twin sharing in beta out-of-frame sequences was weaker because fewer shared sequences lowered the signal-to-noise ratio. Invariant T cells such as MAIT and iNKT could partly confound zero-insertion analyses, although diverse VJ usage argued against such confounding for most clonotypes. In monozygotic twins, out-of-frame TCR alpha sharing was systematically underestimated by recombination models, although the models agreed with sharing between unrelated individuals. Abundant cord blood beta clonotypes carried fewer insertions; young adult naive repertoires showed a weaker similar trend, while memory repertoires showed none. Compared with coincidental sharing between unrelated individuals, out-of-frame TCR alpha sequences shared between twins had an excess of sequences with low generation probability.

Every donor was a healthy Caucasian. The twin cohort comprised three pairs of female monozygotic twins, all aged roughly 18 to 29 years. Peripheral blood mononuclear cells were the source from which RNA for the TCR libraries was isolated. The same sample was also studied in work on yellow fever vaccine responses in identical twins. In that second paper, the authors write: The authors reported that the T cell response to vaccination in identical twins appeared partly convergent and partly personalized. The study precisely tracked vaccine-responding T cell clones in identical twins.

This TCR derives from a woman younger than 35 in good health. The sample comprised PBMCs. The rearranged segments are TRBV6-2 or TRBV6-3 and TRBJ1-5; a confident D gene designation cannot be given. DNA sequence: TGTGCCAGCTCGGGTCTCTATAGCAATCAGCCCCAGCATTTT. It translates as CASSGLYSNQPQHF.